The rows below give T cell receptor beta chains drawn from one sample of a study of T-cell reconstitution after alpha-beta-depleted transplantation in children. MiXCR, run by TCRdb on the PCR reads, gives a single entry per CDR3 protein. Among about 120,000 distinct CDR3 sequences listed, under 13% were seen once. Here the sequenced sample was PBMCs from the stem cell graft donor, taken from the stem cell graft. The source is a human donor who donated a stem cell graft to a child with acute lymphoblastic leukemia. CDR3s include the opening cysteine and the closing phenylalanine or tryptophan. A D gene is named only where the DNA matches it firmly. Where a row states a size, it is once, few, many or the class of an expanded clone; other rows omit it.

clone_size	v_call	d_call	j_call	cdr3_aa	cdr3_nt
many	TRBV7-2	TRBD1	TRBJ2-7	CASSIRQGYSYEQYF	TGTGCCAGCAGCATTCGACAGGGGTACTCCTACGAGCAGTACTTC
many	TRBV27	TRBD1	TRBJ2-7	CASSLDRVLDEQYF	TGTGCCAGCAGCCTAGACAGGGTTCTCGACGAGCAGTACTTC
many	TRBV20-1	TRBD2	TRBJ2-2	CSASSGGANTGELFF	TGCAGTGCCTCGAGCGGGGGCGCGAACACCGGGGAGCTGTTTTTT
many	TRBV2	.	TRBJ2-1	CASSVLAINNEQFF	TGTGCCAGCAGTGTCTTAGCGATAAACAATGAGCAGTTCTTC
many	TRBV27	.	TRBJ2-7	CASISGSSYEQYF	TGTGCCAGCATCTCAGGGTCCTCCTACGAGCAGTACTTC
many	TRBV28	.	TRBJ1-2	CASEDSGSSYTF	TGTGCCAGCGAGGACAGTGGTAGTTCCTACACCTTC
many	TRBV20-1	TRBD1	TRBJ1-2	CSATELTGGNYGYTF	TGCAGTGCGACAGAGTTAACAGGGGGTAACTATGGCTACACCTTC
.	TRBV10-3	TRBD1	TRBJ2-2	CAISPVGTVNTGELFF	TGTGCCATCAGCCCAGTAGGGACAGTGAACACCGGGGAGCTGTTTTTT
many	TRBV20-1	.	TRBJ1-4	CSARDFMGHQSTNEKLFF	TGCAGTGCTAGAGATTTTATGGGACATCAATCAACTAATGAAAAACTGTTTTTT
many	TRBV4-2	TRBD1	TRBJ1-2	CASSGTGDVVGYTF	TGTGCCAGCAGCGGGACAGGGGATGTTGTGGGCTACACCTTC
many	TRBV18	.	TRBJ1-2	CASSPGQKDGYTF	TGTGCCAGCTCACCAGGGCAGAAGGATGGCTACACCTTC
many	TRBV4-3	.	TRBJ1-6	CASSQDWGGHSPLHF	TGCGCCAGCAGCCAAGATTGGGGGGGGCATTCACCCCTCCACTTT
many	TRBV5-5	.	TRBJ1-5	CASSLAAVGNQPQHF	TGTGCCAGCAGCTTAGCGGCGGTGGGCAATCAGCCCCAGCATTTT
many	TRBV7-2	TRBD1	TRBJ2-5	CASRATGFEETQYF	TGTGCCAGCAGGGCGACAGGGTTCGAAGAGACCCAGTACTTC
many	TRBV5-1	.	TRBJ1-1	CASRTGTVNTEAFF	TGCGCCAGCAGAACGGGTACAGTCAACACTGAAGCTTTCTTT
many	TRBV27	TRBD1	TRBJ1-2	CASSLSLGQGANYGYTF	TGTGCCAGCAGTTTATCCCTGGGACAGGGAGCTAACTATGGCTACACCTTC
many	TRBV11-2	.	TRBJ1-6	CASSFGQPSYNSPLHF	TGTGCCAGCAGCTTTGGACAGCCTTCCTATAATTCACCCCTCCACTTT
many	TRBV5-1	.	TRBJ2-1	CASSHPGSSYNEQFF	TGCGCCAGCAGCCACCCAGGAAGCTCCTACAATGAGCAGTTCTTC
many	TRBV5-1	TRBD1	TRBJ2-3	CASSPDAGGEGDTQYF	TGCGCCAGCAGCCCGGATGCAGGGGGCGAGGGAGATACGCAGTATTTT
many	TRBV20-1	TRBD2	TRBJ2-7	CSALKFSGGPYEQYF	TGCAGTGCTCTAAAATTTAGCGGGGGGCCCTACGAGCAGTACTTC
many	TRBV3-1	.	TRBJ2-3	CASSKQSTDTQYF	TGTGCCAGCAGCAAACAGAGCACAGATACGCAGTATTTT
many	TRBV20-1	TRBD2	TRBJ2-3	CSAAPLLAGATPSTDTQYF	TGCAGTGCTGCCCCATTACTAGCGGGAGCCACCCCTAGCACAGATACGCAGTATTTT
many	TRBV9	TRBD1	TRBJ1-5	CASSGGQEIPGPQHF	TGTGCCAGCAGCGGGGGACAGGAGATCCCAGGGCCCCAGCATTTT
many	TRBV10-3	.	TRBJ1-1	CAISGVSGPGEAFF	TGTGCCATCAGTGGGGTTTCGGGGCCAGGTGAAGCTTTCTTT
many	TRBV5-1	.	TRBJ2-3	CASSLEGQGTDTQYF	TGCGCCAGCAGCTTGGAAGGGCAGGGCACAGATACGCAGTATTTT
many	TRBV12-3/TRBV12-4	TRBD1	TRBJ2-7	CASSLARTGYEQYF	TGTGCCAGCAGTTTAGCGCGGACAGGCTACGAGCAGTACTTC
.	TRBV10-3	.	TRBJ1-2	CASGIDGYTF	TGTGCCTCCGGAATCGATGGCTACACCTTC
many	TRBV6-5	TRBD2	TRBJ2-1	CASSFGLAGYNEQFF	TGTGCCAGCAGTTTCGGACTAGCGGGGTACAATGAGCAGTTCTTC
many	TRBV27	TRBD2	TRBJ2-1	CASTPTGLARNNEQFF	TGTGCCAGCACTCCGACGGGACTAGCGCGCAACAATGAGCAGTTCTTC
many	TRBV7-3	.	TRBJ2-3	CASSLTGRASTTDTQYF	TGTGCCAGCAGCTTAACAGGCAGGGCGTCAACCACAGATACGCAGTATTTT
.	TRBV5-1	.	TRBJ2-7	CASSFRPGTESYEQYF	TGCGCCAGCAGCTTTCGCCCCGGGACGGAATCCTACGAGCAGTACTTC
many	TRBV25-1	TRBD1	TRBJ1-1	CASSQDRANTEAFF	TGTGCCAGCAGCCAGGACAGGGCGAACACTGAAGCTTTCTTT
many	TRBV11-2	.	TRBJ1-2	CASSQNYGYTF	TGTGCCAGCAGTCAAAACTATGGCTACACCTTC
.	TRBV7-2	.	TRBJ1-4	CASSSYLTGSNEKLFF	TGTGCCAGCAGTTCCTACCTCACAGGGAGTAATGAAAAACTGTTTTTT
many	TRBV5-1	.	TRBJ1-1	CASSWIMNTEAFF	TGCGCCAGCAGCTGGATCATGAACACTGAAGCTTTCTTT